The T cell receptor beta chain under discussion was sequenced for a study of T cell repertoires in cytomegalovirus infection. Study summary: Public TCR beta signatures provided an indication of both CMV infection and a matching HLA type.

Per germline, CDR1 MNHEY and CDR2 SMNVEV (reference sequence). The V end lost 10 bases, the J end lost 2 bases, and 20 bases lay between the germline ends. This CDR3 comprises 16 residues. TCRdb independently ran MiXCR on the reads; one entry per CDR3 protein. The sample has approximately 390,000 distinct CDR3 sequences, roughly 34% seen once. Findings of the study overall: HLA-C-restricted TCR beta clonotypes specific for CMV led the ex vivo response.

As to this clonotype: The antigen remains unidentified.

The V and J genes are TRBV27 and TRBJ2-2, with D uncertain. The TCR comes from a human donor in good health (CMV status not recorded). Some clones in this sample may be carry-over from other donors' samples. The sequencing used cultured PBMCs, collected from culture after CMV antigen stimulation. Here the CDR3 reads CATLPGPWSNTGELFF. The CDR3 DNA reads TGTGCCACCTTACCGGGTCCCTGGTCTAACACCGGGGAGCTGTTTTTT.